This TCR beta chain is drawn from a study of identical twins. Study conclusions and caveats: Abundant beta clonotypes from cord blood bore fewer insertions; memory repertoires lacked this pattern.

A single record per CDR3 protein comes from TCRdb applying MiXCR to the 5' RACE reads. The sample includes 750,000 to 950,000 distinct CDR3 sequences, approximately 13% of them seen just once. Germline V gene lookup returns CDR1 MGHDK and CDR2 SYGVNS. Trimming removed 3 bases from V and 1 base from J, with 9 bases in between. This CDR3 contains 14 residues. This clonotype occurred a few times. Its antigen is unidentified. In addition, the sample was reused for a study of yellow fever vaccine responses in identical twins.

This clonotype was obtained from a woman aged 18-29 years in good health. The chain couples TRBV25-1 to TRBJ2-5; no reliable D call. The sequenced material came from PBMCs. CDR3 residues: CASSDSPLQETQYF. Written as DNA, the CDR3 is TGTGCCAGCAGTGACTCTCCGCTCCAAGAGACCCAGTACTTC. The full variable domain, in which reference TRBV25-1 and TRBJ2-5 provide the parts outside the CDR3, is EADIYQTPRYLVIGTGKKITLECSQTMGHDKMYWYQQDPGMELHLIHYSYGVNSTEKGDLSSESTVSRIRTEHFPLTLESARPSHTSQYLCASSDSPLQETQYFGPGTRLLVL.